What follows are 27 T cell receptor beta chains derived from one specimen sequenced in a study of shared clonotypes between healthy human individuals. TCRdb's table, derived via immunoSEQ multiplex PCR, lists solely in-frame clones and lacks some. In the table there are approximately 1.9 million clones, about 94% of which are singletons. CD8 cells classed as naive were CD45RO-negative and positively selected for CCR7, excluding terminally differentiated effector memory CD45RA+ cells. The sample consisted of naive CD8+ T cells from PBMCs. The receptor source for this set is a man aged 18 to 29 in good health. Some clones in this sample may be carry-over from other donors' samples.

In the case of this clone: The same CDR3 arises from other DNA sequences in this sample as well. The chain has TRBV2 and TRBJ1-5, with 8 bases identical to TRBD1. The germline CDR1 and CDR2 sequences are SNHLY and FYNNEI. The CDR3 sequence is 14 residues long. The ends lost 6 bases at V and 7 bases at J; junction bases unmatched: 8. The CDR3 DNA reads TGTGCCAGCAGCGACAGGGGCGCGGGACAGCCCCAGCATTTT. As protein: CASSDRGAGQPQHF.

J is TRBJ2-7 and V is TRBV19; 8 bases agree with TRBD1. This CDR3 comprises 13 residues. With V trimmed by 5 bases and J by 3 bases, 3 bases remained unmatched. Germline CDR1 is LNHDA and CDR2 is SQIVND (reference sequence). The CDR3, as DNA: TGTGCCAGTAGTCCTACAGGGGGCTACGAGCAGTACTTC. Translation gives CASSPTGGYEQYF.

The V call is TRBV5-4, the J call TRBJ2-1, with 8 positions matching TRBD2. Germline V gene lookup returns CDR1 SGHNT and CDR2 YYREEE (reference sequence). This CDR3 spans 16 amino acids. With V trimmed by 1 base and J by 7 bases, 10 bases remained unmatched. CDR3 in DNA: TGTGCCAGCAGCTTGCGGGCGGGAGGTGCATTAAATGAGCAGTTCTTC. Translated: CASSLRAGGALNEQFF.

This chain connects TRBV19 to TRBJ2-7; tentatively, D is TRBD2 (5 bases). Germline CDR1 is LNHDA and CDR2 is SQIVND (reference sequence). The V end lost 6 bases, the J end lost 2 bases, and 17 bases lay between the germline ends. The CDR3 is 15 residues long. CDR3 loop: CASRMGVGSPYEQYF. The CDR3 bases are TGTGCCAGTAGGATGGGAGTCGGAAGCCCCTACGAGCAGTACTTC.

The chain couples TRBV9 to TRBJ2-3; 11 nucleotides align to TRBD2. CDR3 length: 16 residues. The germline CDR1 and CDR2 sequences are SGDLS and YYNGEE. The V gene end was trimmed by 4 bases and the J gene end by 1 base; junction bases not matched to a gene: 5. The CDR3 DNA reads TGTGCCAGCAGCCCGATACTAGCGGGAGGCACAGATACGCAGTATTTT. Amino acid sequence: CASSPILAGGTDTQYF. The entire variable domain, with the rest obtained from reference TRBV9 and TRBJ2-3, is as follows: DSGVTQTPKHLITATGQRVTLRCSPRSGDLSVYWYQQSLDQGLQFLIQYYNGEERAKGNILERFSAQQFPDLHSELNLSSLELGDSALYFCASSPILAGGTDTQYFGPGTRLTVL.

This chain joins TRBV11-2 and TRBJ2-5; D may be TRBD1 or TRBD2 (7 bases each). Germline values: CDR1 SGHAT, CDR2 FQNNGV. V was shortened by 3 bases and J by 5 bases, with 13 bases between the two germline ends. CDR3 length: 14 amino acids. CDR3 nucleotides: TGTGCCAGCAGCTTCCAGGGGGGGAGTGAGACCCAGTACTTC. Its protein is CASSFQGGSETQYF.

This chain joins TRBV28 and TRBJ1-1; D is ambiguous. The CDR3 covers 12 residues. V lost 1 base and J lost 9, with 9 bases in between. Germline assignment: CDR1 MDHEN and CDR2 SYDVKM. The CDR3 protein is CASSLFVRQAFF. CDR3 bases: TGTGCCAGCAGTTTATTTGTCAGGCAAGCTTTCTTT.

The gene calls are TRBV15 and TRBJ2-7; TRBD2 agrees at 10 bases. Trimming removed 2 bases from V and 2 bases from J; junction bases left unmatched: 3. The CDR3 has 15 amino acids. Germline CDR1 and CDR2: LNHNV and YYDKDF (reference sequence). For the CDR3, the DNA is TGTGCCACCAGCAGAAGGACTAGCGGTCCCTACGAGCAGTACTTC. Its protein product is CATSRRTSGPYEQYF.

The gene calls are TRBV28 and TRBJ2-7; a weak D match, TRBD2 (6 bases). Germline V gene data show CDR1 as MDHEN and CDR2 as SYDVKM. The CDR3 covers 14 residues. V was trimmed by 5 bases and J by 2 bases, leaving 13 bases between them. CDR3 region: CASSATGETYEQYF. The CDR3 DNA follows: TGTGCCAGCAGTGCAACGGGGGAAACCTACGAGCAGTACTTC. The variable domain in full, completed from reference TRBV28 and TRBJ2-7, reads DVKVTQSSRYLVKRTGEKVFLECVQDMDHENMFWYRQDPGLGLRLIYFSYDVKMKEKGDIPEGYSVSREKKERFSLILESASTNQTSMYLCASSATGETYEQYFGPGTRLTVT.

The chain joins TRBV18 to TRBJ1-2; 8 nucleotides align to TRBD1. V dropped 3 bases and J dropped 0; count of bases not matched to a gene: 0. CDR3 size: 14 residues. From germline, CDR1 is KGHSH and CDR2 LQKENI. The DNA of the CDR3 is TGTGCCAGCTCACCGACAGGGGCTAACTATGGCTACACCTTC. It specifies CASSPTGANYGYTF.

The genes are TRBV25-1 and TRBJ1-4, with D possibly being TRBD1 (5 bases). The CDR3 covers 14 residues. The ends were cut back, 2 bases at V and 8 bases at J, with 12 bases in the middle. Per germline, CDR1 MGHDK and CDR2 SYGVNS. The CDR3: CASSEREGQEKLFF. In DNA form, the CDR3 reads TGTGCCAGCAGTGAACGGGAGGGGCAGGAAAAACTGTTTTTT. Full variable domain (missing parts from reference TRBV25-1 and TRBJ1-4): EADIYQTPRYLVIGTGKKITLECSQTMGHDKMYWYQQDPGMELHLIHYSYGVNSTEKGDLSSESTVSRIRTEHFPLTLESARPSHTSQYLCASSEREGQEKLFFGSGTQLSVL.

The V gene is TRBV7-2, the J gene TRBJ2-1; 8 positions match TRBD1. Germline CDR1 reads SGHTA; CDR2 reads FQGNSA. V lost 4 bases, J lost 1 base, and 3 bases stayed unmatched. This CDR3 has 15 residues. This chain's CDR3 is CASSSDRESYNEQFF. CDR3 bases: TGTGCCAGCAGCTCGGACAGGGAGTCCTACAATGAGCAGTTCTTC.

V usage is TRBV6-1 and J usage is TRBJ2-4, with D perhaps TRBD1 (5 bases). Trimming left V 4 bases short and J 3 bases short, with 16 bases between. CDR1 is MNHNS, CDR2 SASEGT, per germline. The CDR3 is made up of 16 amino acids. CDR3 sequence: CASSGGVGVLKNIQYF. The DNA for the CDR3 is TGTGCCAGCAGTGGTGGAGTAGGGGTCCTCAAAAACATTCAGTACTTC.

The chain links TRBV9 to TRBJ2-1, with 8 positions matching TRBD2. Germline V gene data show CDR1 as SGDLS and CDR2 as YYNGEE. V shed 0 bases and J 8 bases; nucleotides not matched to a gene: 10. This CDR3 has 16 amino acids. CDR3 sequence reads: CASSVDPLAGIYEQFF. CDR3 coding DNA: TGTGCCAGCAGCGTAGACCCATTAGCGGGAATCTATGAGCAGTTCTTC.

Remarks on this clone: This CDR3 is also generated by other DNA sequences in the sample. The rearrangement uses TRBV5-1 and TRBJ2-3; D gene unclear. V lost 0 bases and J lost 3, with 11 bases in between. CDR3 length: 15 amino acids. Germline values: CDR1 SGHRS, CDR2 YFSETQ. The CDR3 DNA is TGCGCCAGCAGCTTGGTGGGGTTAGGTACAGATACGCAGTATTTT. Its protein product is CASSLVGLGTDTQYF.

This clone was observed a single time. The rearrangement joins TRBV15 to TRBJ1-2; possibly TRBD1 for D (5 bases). Trimming left V 5 bases short and J 8 bases short, with 21 bases between. CDR1 is LNHNV, CDR2 YYDKDF, per germline (reference sequence). The CDR3 runs 15 residues. For the CDR3, the DNA is TGTGCCACCAGCGGGGAGGGGAGTACTGTTTTCGGCTACACCTTC. Translation: CATSGEGSTVFGYTF. Full variable domain (outside the CDR3, taken from reference TRBV15 and TRBJ1-2): DAMVIQNPRYQVTQFGKPVTLSCSQTLNHNVMYWYQQKSSQAPKLLFHYYDKDFNNEADTPDNFQSRRPNTSFCFLDIRSPGLGDTAMYLCATSGEGSTVFGYTFGSGTRLTVV.

The chain has TRBV9 and TRBJ1-2; D might be TRBD1 (5 bases). The CDR3 spans 14 residues. Trimming stripped 0 bases from V and 2 bases from J, with 8 bases between. Germline V gives CDR1 SGDLS, CDR2 YYNGEE. CDR3 protein: CASSVGRVNYGYTF. The CDR3 DNA sequence: TGTGCCAGCAGCGTAGGCAGGGTAAACTATGGCTACACCTTC.

V is TRBV27 and J is TRBJ1-5; 7 bases are a match to TRBD1. CDR1 and CDR2 (germline): MNHEY, SMNVEV (reference sequence). CDR3 length: 14 residues. V dropped 3 bases and J dropped 4; count of bases not matched to a gene: 3. As DNA, the CDR3 is TGTGCCAGCAGTTTGACAGGGAAAAATCAGCCCCAGCATTTT. Its translation: CASSLTGKNQPQHF.

The chain links TRBV7-3 to TRBJ2-3; D is possibly TRBD2 (6 bases). Trimming took 2 bases from V and 2 from J, leaving 14 bases between them. Germline V gives CDR1 SGHTA, CDR2 FQGTGA. The CDR3 has 16 amino acids. This CDR3 reads CASSLGVAVHTDTQYF. The CDR3 DNA reads TGTGCCAGCAGCTTAGGGGTAGCGGTACACACAGATACGCAGTATTTT.

The genes are TRBV11-2 and TRBJ1-1; no definite D call. The V gene lost 2 bases and the J gene lost 0 bases, with 10 bases spanning the gap. CDR3 size: 15 residues. In germline, CDR1 is SGHAT, CDR2 FQNNGV. This chain's CDR3 is CASSLRPGMNTEAFF. CDR3 coding DNA: TGTGCCAGCAGCTTAAGACCAGGTATGAACACTGAAGCTTTCTTT.

V and J are TRBV20-1 and TRBJ2-3; no firm D call. The V end lost 8 bases, the J end lost 4 bases, and 7 bases lay between the germline ends. This CDR3 contains 10 residues. The V gene's germline CDR1 is DFQATT and CDR2 SNEGSKA (reference sequence). The CDR3 loop is CSTGADTQYF. The CDR3 nucleotides are TGCAGTACTGGGGCAGATACGCAGTATTTT.

This chain links TRBV4-3 with TRBJ2-1, with 8 bases identical to TRBD2. The CDR3 length is 15 residues. V lost 2 bases, J lost 6 bases, and 6 bases stayed unmatched. The germline CDR1 and CDR2 sequences are LGHNA and YSLEER. The CDR3 region has the DNA TGCGCCAGCAGCCAAACGGGAGGGCCACCCAATGAGCAGTTCTTC. Protein sequence: CASSQTGGPPNEQFF.

The chain uses TRBV6-1 and TRBJ2-1, with D possibly being TRBD1 (5 bases). V was trimmed by 6 bases and J by 3 bases, leaving 15 bases between them. In germline, CDR1 is MNHNS, CDR2 SASEGT. CDR3 length: 15 amino acids. For the CDR3, the DNA is TGTGCCAGCAGACTCGCCGATGACAGCTACAATGAGCAGTTCTTC. It specifies CASRLADDSYNEQFF.

The chain recombines TRBV5-1 with TRBJ1-6; TRBD1 might be the D (6 bases). Germline CDR1 and CDR2: SGHRS and YFSETQ. Trimming took 4 bases from V and 6 from J, leaving 14 bases between them. This CDR3 is built from 15 residues. CDR3 DNA sequence: TGCGCCAGCAGCCTCCTAGGGACAACTAATTCACCCCTCCACTTT. Translating gives CASSLLGTTNSPLHF.

The rearrangement uses TRBV15 and TRBJ1-1; TRBD1 agrees at 12 bases. The V segment lost 5 bases and the J segment 2 bases; nucleotides outside the gene matches: 0. This CDR3 is built from 14 residues. Germline-derived CDR1 and CDR2 are LNHNV and YYDKDF (reference sequence). The CDR3 coding sequence is TGTGCCACCAGCGGGACAGGGGGCAACACTGAAGCTTTCTTT. Protein sequence: CATSGTGGNTEAFF.

The CDR3 sequence is CAWSGVLAGDTDTQYF. The CDR3, as DNA: TGTGCCTGGAGTGGTGTTTTAGCGGGAGATACAGATACGCAGTATTTT. The chain links TRBV30 to TRBJ2-3; 9 positions agree with TRBD2. Germline V gene lookup returns CDR1 GTSNPN and CDR2 SVGIG (reference sequence). With 1 base clipped from V and 3 bases from J, the junction kept 8 bases outside the gene matches. This CDR3 is built from 16 residues.

This sequence joins TRBV9 and TRBJ1-3; no clear D. Trimming shortened V by 4 bases and J by 2 bases, and 16 bases separated the two germline ends. The germline V gene encodes CDR1 SGDLS and CDR2 YYNGEE. The CDR3 loop spans 16 amino acids. CDR3 bases: TGTGCCAGCAGCCATATGGTGGGAGTGGCTGGAAACACCATATATTTT. Its translation: CASSHMVGVAGNTIYF. Drawing the rest from reference TRBV9 and TRBJ1-3, the complete variable domain is DSGVTQTPKHLITATGQRVTLRCSPRSGDLSVYWYQQSLDQGLQFLIQYYNGEERAKGNILERFSAQQFPDLHSELNLSSLELGDSALYFCASSHMVGVAGNTIYFGEGSWLTVV.